A single sample gave rise to the 32 T cell receptor beta chains below, sequenced in a study of Graves' ophthalmopathy and Graves' hyperthyroidism. Amplification of the TCR beta CDR3 regions used RNA transcripts (as template). An opening RT-PCR round employed HTBI primers and preceded a second-round multiplex PCR. TCRdb processed the multiplex PCR reads anew with MiXCR; each CDR3 protein has one entry. In the table there are more than 1,000,000 distinct CDR3 sequences, about two fifths of which are singletons. The sample consisted of peripheral blood or thyroid tissue (not recorded which). Receptors originate from an adult man with Graves' hyperthyroidism.

The chain combines TRBV29-1 with TRBJ2-5, with 7 bases matching TRBD1. Germline V lookup: CDR1 SQVTM, CDR2 ANQGSEA. CDR3 length equals 15 residues. J was trimmed by 2 bases and V by 6 bases; bases with no gene match: 12. The CDR3 bases are TGCAGCGTGGGGTGGGGTACAGGGGAGCAAGAGACCCAGTACTTC. Its protein is CSVGWGTGEQETQYF.

The chain combines TRBV7-2 with TRBJ2-7; 9 bases line up with TRBD1. The J call may be wrong; the DNA end is better matched by TRBJ2-5. There are 16 residues in the CDR3. Germline CDR1 is SGHTA and CDR2 is FQGNSA. CDR3 protein: CASSLVGTGNQETQYF. The DNA for the CDR3 is TGTGCCAGCAGCTTAGTAGGGACAGGGAACCAAGAGACCCAGTACTTC.

With regard to this clonotype: A read error may explain this, as a much larger clone is one base away. The rearrangement uses TRBV10-3 and TRBJ1-1; D ambiguous. Germline loops: CDR1 ENHRY, CDR2 SYGVKD. The CDR3 runs 13 residues. Trimming cost V 11 bases and J 0 bases, with 13 bases left between them. This chain's CDR3 is CAGSFDMNTEAFF. The CDR3 nucleotides are TGTGCCGGCAGTTTCGACATGAACACTGAAGCTTTCTTT.

V usage is TRBV7-2 and J usage is TRBJ2-7, with a tentative D call TRBD2 (5 bases). The CDR3 extends over 13 amino acids. Germline V gene lookup returns CDR1 SGHTA and CDR2 FQGNSA. The germline V and J ends were trimmed by 6 bases and 6 bases, with 15 bases remaining between them. This CDR3 reads CASSSPGGGEQYF. In DNA form, the CDR3 reads TGTGCCAGCAGTTCCCCGGGCGGAGGCGAGCAGTACTTC.

The chain has TRBV6-5 and TRBJ2-7; TRBD2 agrees at 10 bases. This CDR3 is 14 amino acids long. The J segment lost 4 bases and the V segment lost 6 bases, leaving 6 bases of the junction unmatched. In germline, CDR1 is MNHEY, CDR2 SVGAGI. CDR3 loop: CASRIGLAEYEQYF. The CDR3 DNA sequence: TGTGCCAGCAGGATAGGACTAGCGGAATACGAGCAGTACTTC.

The table lists this clonotype with a count of one. The chain uses TRBV9 and TRBJ1-6; 7 bases agree with TRBD1. Trimming cost V 3 bases and J 13 bases; bases outside gene matches: 10. In germline, CDR1 is SGDLS, CDR2 YYNGEE. The CDR3 consists of 14 residues. CDR3 sequence reads: CASSGGTDPYPLHF. The CDR3 DNA follows: TGTGCCAGCAGCGGCGGGACAGATCCTTATCCCCTCCACTTT.

This clonotype was observed many times. The chain is built from TRBV19 and TRBJ1-5, with D unclear. Germline V gene lookup returns CDR1 LNHDA and CDR2 SQIVND (reference sequence). The CDR3 contains 13 residues. Trimming removed 9 bases from V and 4 bases from J, with 13 bases in between. The CDR3 loop reads CASHARLNQPQHF. DNA for the CDR3: TGTGCCAGCCATGCTAGGCTTAATCAGCCCCAGCATTTT.

A note on this clonotype: A much larger clone differs by one base, so this may be a read error. The chain combines TRBV9 with TRBJ2-7; 11 bases fit TRBD1. This CDR3 is 14 amino acids long. Germline V gives CDR1 SGDLS, CDR2 YYNGEE. The CDR3 reads CAGSVKDRGHEQYF. CDR3 DNA: TGTGCCGGCAGCGTAAAGGACAGGGGGCACGAGCAGTACTTC.

The rearrangement uses TRBV9 and TRBJ2-5; TRBD1 matches 8 bases. CDR3 length: 16 residues. Looked up from germline, CDR1 is SGDLS and CDR2 is YYNGEE. V gave up 4 bases and J gave up 7 bases; unmatched junction bases: 15. DNA for the CDR3: TGTGCCAGCAGCCCAGCCGGGACAGGCTCTACTTCGACCCAGTACTTC. Encoded protein: CASSPAGTGSTSTQYF.

This clonotype was detected many times. V and J are TRBV7-2 and TRBJ2-7, with 8 bases lining up with TRBD1. In germline, CDR1 is SGHTA, CDR2 FQGNSA. CDR3 length equals 15 residues. V gave up 4 bases and J gave up 2 bases; unmatched junction bases: 7. In nucleotides, the CDR3 is TGTGCCAGCAGCTCTGGGACAGGCCTAGCCTACGAGCAGTACTTC. It is translated as CASSSGTGLAYEQYF. The variable domain in full, completed from reference TRBV7-2 and TRBJ2-7, reads GAGVSQSPSNKVTEKGKDVELRCDPISGHTALYWYRQSLGQGLEFLIYFQGNSAPDKSGLPSDRFSAERTGGSVSTLTIQRTQQEDSAVYLCASSSGTGLAYEQYFGPGTRLTVT.

This chain links TRBV10-3 with TRBJ1-1, with TRBD1 matching over 12 bases. The V segment lost 2 bases and the J segment 4 bases; nucleotides outside the gene matches: 2. The CDR3 has 15 amino acids. Per the germline V gene, CDR1 is ENHRY and CDR2 is SYGVKD. The CDR3 sequence is CAISEGGQGATEAFF. The CDR3 DNA sequence: TGTGCCATCAGTGAGGGGGGACAGGGGGCCACTGAAGCTTTCTTT.

This chain links TRBV7-9 with TRBJ1-3; D remains ambiguous. This CDR3 spans 12 amino acids. Germline CDR1 reads SEHNR; CDR2 reads FQNEAQ (reference sequence). V was clipped by 5 bases and J by 8 bases, with 10 bases between them. CDR3 region: CASSATRDTIYF. The DNA for the CDR3 is TGTGCCAGCAGCGCGACGAGAGACACCATATATTTT.

This clonotype was found a few times. The chain has TRBV5-1 and TRBJ2-6, with 8 nucleotides matching TRBD1. Germline V gene data show CDR1 as SGHRS and CDR2 as YFSETQ. Unmatched junction bases numbered 14, after V lost 1 base and J lost 2 bases. This CDR3 comprises 20 residues. The CDR3 is CASSLLDRVPSPTGANVLTF. For the CDR3, the DNA is TGCGCCAGCAGCTTGTTGGACAGGGTTCCCTCTCCAACTGGGGCCAACGTCCTGACTTTC.

This sequence joins TRBV7-2 and TRBJ2-2; 9 bases line up with TRBD1. Germline trimming cut 5 bases from V and 9 bases from J; bases unmatched to any gene: 16. The CDR3 is 17 amino acids. Germline assignment: CDR1 SGHTA and CDR2 FQGNSA. The DNA of the CDR3 is TGTGCCAGCAGCCCACCCAGGACAGGGGTGATTCTACGGGAGCTGTTTTTT. It codes for CASSPPRTGVILRELFF.

This clonotype was observed many times. The chain recombines TRBV19 with TRBJ2-5; TRBD1 aligns across 10 bases. Looked up from germline, CDR1 is LNHDA and CDR2 is SQIVND (reference sequence). The V gene end was trimmed by 5 bases and the J gene end by 6 bases; junction bases not matched to a gene: 6. This CDR3 contains 14 residues. CDR3 sequence (DNA): TGTGCCAGTAGTTCCGGGACAGGGGTACAGACCCAGTACTTC. Protein sequence: CASSSGTGVQTQYF.

This clonotype was picked up a small number of times. This chain links TRBV2 with TRBJ2-5; the D is unclear. CDR1 and CDR2 (germline): SNHLY, FYNNEI. This CDR3 is built from 14 residues. V lost 4 bases and J 2 bases, leaving 11 bases between the germline ends. CDR3 sequence: CASSVPRIQETQYF. In nucleotides, the CDR3 is TGTGCCAGCAGTGTACCCCGGATTCAAGAGACCCAGTACTTC.

Concerning this clonotype: Being one base from a much bigger clone, this may be a read error. This chain uses TRBV2 with TRBJ1-6; 9 nucleotides line up with TRBD1. Losses at the gene ends were 4 bases for V and 6 bases for J; bases not matched to a gene: 4. Germline CDR1 SNHLY, CDR2 FYNNEI. The CDR3 is made up of 15 amino acids. The DNA of the CDR3 is TGTGCCAGCAGTGGACAGGGGGGGGCTAATTCACCCCTCCACTTT. This codes for CASSGQGGANSPLHF.

Regarding this clonotype: This could be a read error, since a much larger clone is one nucleotide away. J is TRBJ2-7 and V is TRBV7-1; 7 bases fit TRBD1. TRBV7-1 has ORF status, its function being uncertain. J lost 5 bases, V lost 3 bases, and 22 bases had no gene match. The CDR3 has 19 residues. The CDR3 sequence: CASSSTAWGRQGRANEQYF. In DNA form, the CDR3 reads TGTGCCAGCAGCTCCACGGCCTGGGGGCGACAGGGAAGGGCAAACGAGCAGTACTTC.

This clonotype came up many times. V and J are TRBV19 and TRBJ2-7; 8 bases match TRBD1. The junction had 7 bases not matched to a gene; V was cut back by 5 bases and J by 7 bases. The V gene's germline CDR1 is LNHDA and CDR2 SQIVND (reference sequence). CDR3 length: 13 residues. The CDR3, as DNA: TGTGCCAGTAGTTGGGACAGGAAGGGGGAGCAGTACTTC. It translates to CASSWDRKGEQYF. Full variable domain (rest looked up from reference TRBV19 and TRBJ2-7): DGGITQSPKYLFRKEGQNVTLSCEQNLNHDAMYWYRQDPGQGLRLIYYSQIVNDFQKGDIAEGYSVSREKKESFPLTVTSAQKNPTAFYLCASSWDRKGEQYFGPGTRLTVT.

The chain combines TRBV5-6 with TRBJ2-7; a weak D match, TRBD2 (6 bases). The CDR3 spans 16 residues. Trimming removed 0 bases at V and 1 base at J, with 14 bases between. Looked up from germline, CDR1 is SGHDT and CDR2 is YYEEEE. Written as DNA, the CDR3 is TGTGCCAGCAGCTTGGAGGCAAAGACTAGATCCTACGAGCAGTACTTC. Translation: CASSLEAKTRSYEQYF.

This clonotype was seen a handful of times. This sequence joins TRBV5-1 and TRBJ2-7; unclear D gene. The length of the CDR3 is 16 residues. Germline CDR1 and CDR2: SGHRS and YFSETQ. The germline V and J ends were trimmed by 4 bases and 3 bases, with 20 bases remaining between them. CDR3 bases: TGCGCCAGCAGCCAAGAAGCGCTGATCGGAAACTACGAGCAGTACTTC. This codes for CASSQEALIGNYEQYF.

The chain couples TRBV6-5 to TRBJ2-7; 7 bases map to TRBD2. CDR1 MNHEY and CDR2 SVGAGI come from the germline V gene. The CDR3 contains 13 residues. V lost 5 bases to trimming and J lost 5 bases; unmatched junction nucleotides: 6. The CDR3 nucleotides are TGTGCCAGCAGTGTCCAGCGGGACGACGAGCAGTACTTC. This sequence encodes CASSVQRDDEQYF.

For this clonotype: Germline is not matched at one junction end, which may reflect a read error. The rearrangement uses TRBV11-2 and TRBJ2-7; D call uncertain. This CDR3 region has 11 residues. Germline assignment: CDR1 SGHAT and CDR2 FQNNGV. The chain's CDR3 is CAGSLGNEQYF. CDR3 bases: TGTGCCGGCAGCTTGGGCAACGAGCAGTACTTC.

This clonotype has ten or more counts. The gene calls are TRBV11-2 and TRBJ2-2, with 8 bases that match TRBD2. This CDR3 has 16 amino acids. J lost 1 base, V lost 4 bases, and 5 bases had no gene match. The germline V gene encodes CDR1 SGHAT and CDR2 FQNNGV. The CDR3 reads CASSSWTSLNTGELFF. CDR3 bases: TGTGCCAGCAGCTCCTGGACTAGCTTGAACACCGGGGAGCTGTTTTTT.

The chain is built from TRBV19 and TRBJ2-2; D is perhaps TRBD1 (6 bases). CDR3 length: 13 residues. V dropped 6 bases and J dropped 5 bases, with 10 bases sitting between them. The V gene's germline CDR1 is LNHDA and CDR2 SQIVND (reference sequence). CDR3 protein: CASSRQATGELFF. In nucleotides, the CDR3 is TGTGCCAGTAGCCGACAGGCGACCGGGGAGCTGTTTTTT.

V gene TRBV7-9 combines with J gene TRBJ2-2, with unresolved D. V lost 8 bases and J lost 5, with 6 bases in between. Germline V gene lookup returns CDR1 SEHNR and CDR2 FQNEAQ (reference sequence). The CDR3 is 11 amino acids. The CDR3 loop is CASGYTGELFF. CDR3 coding DNA: TGTGCCAGCGGGTATACCGGGGAGCTGTTTTTT.

This chain links TRBV24-1 with TRBJ1-2; D call uncertain. Germline lookup yields CDR1 KGHDR and CDR2 SFDVKD. This CDR3 is 18 amino acids long. CDR3: CVSSFGFFGRKLNYGYTF. The CDR3 DNA is TGTGTCAGCAGTTTTGGATTTTTTGGCAGAAAGCTAAACTATGGCTACACCTTC.

Many counts were recorded for this clonotype. The rearrangement uses TRBV7-3 and TRBJ2-7; the match to TRBD2 covers 8 bases. This CDR3 is 15 amino acids long. Germline V CDR1 and CDR2: SGHTA, FQGTGA. V shed 2 bases, J shed 1 base, and the junction held 4 bases outside the gene matches. The CDR3 reads CASSLSAGESYEQYF. The CDR3 coding sequence is TGTGCCAGCAGCTTATCAGCGGGAGAGTCCTACGAGCAGTACTTC.

CDR3 region: CASSFNRVEQYF. CDR3 in DNA: TGTGCCAGCAGTTTTAACAGGGTCGAGCAGTACTTC. V gene TRBV2 combines with J gene TRBJ2-7, with D perhaps matching TRBD1 (6 bases). CDR3 length: 12 residues. The V end was cut by 5 bases, the J end by 6 bases, with 11 bases between. CDR1 SNHLY and CDR2 FYNNEI come from the germline V gene.

This clonotype showed up many times. The chain links TRBV19 to TRBJ1-3; D gene ambiguous. The germline V gene has CDR1 LNHDA and CDR2 SQIVND (reference sequence). CDR3 length: 14 amino acids. The V end lost 7 bases, the J end lost 4 bases, and 14 bases lay between the germline ends. The CDR3 here is CASKAHGNGNTIYF. CDR3 sequence (DNA): TGTGCCAGTAAGGCACATGGCAACGGAAACACCATATATTTT.

This clonotype was detected ten times or more. The rearrangement links TRBV11-2 to TRBJ2-5; maybe TRBD2 (5 bases). The germline V and J ends were trimmed by 0 bases and 5 bases, with 16 bases remaining between them. This CDR3 contains 16 residues. CDR1 and CDR2 (germline): SGHAT, FQNNGV. The CDR3 sequence is CASSLDPPGGGETQYF. CDR3 bases: TGTGCCAGCAGCTTAGATCCTCCGGGCGGCGGGGAGACCCAGTACTTC.

Ten or more counts support this clonotype. The genes are TRBV20-1 and TRBJ1-5; 7 nucleotides match TRBD1. Trimming at V came to 6 bases and at J to 0 bases, leaving 11 bases not matched to a gene. CDR3 length: 16 amino acids. Germline V gives CDR1 DFQATT, CDR2 SNEGSKA (reference sequence). Here the CDR3 reads CSAPTGEHDSNQPQHF. CDR3 sequence (DNA): TGCAGTGCCCCAACAGGGGAACATGATAGCAATCAGCCCCAGCATTTT.